These 9 T cell receptor beta chains came from one sample sequenced in a study of shared clonotypes between healthy human individuals (dated by TCRdb to about 2020). To prepare the library, the immunoSEQ multiplex PCR assay was applied. Here the immuneACCESS table is served through TCRdb, limited to in-frame sequences with V and J called. Missing clones are a known gap in these copies; in checked studies unresolved V genes cover under half, and the rest lacks a known reason. The table for this sample lists around 1 million clones; approximately 76% of them were counted only once. Of the sample, approximately 1.5% falls within the top ten clones. The sequenced sample was memory CD4+ T cells sorted from blood. Per the publication, the cell subset or site label means: CD45RA-negative fraction. Receptors were obtained from a man aged 18 to 30 in good health.

This chain connects TRBV9 to TRBJ2-1, with TRBD2 identical over 14 bases. V shed 4 bases, J shed 9 bases, and the junction held 9 bases outside the gene matches. The CDR3 loop spans 16 amino acids. CDR1 and CDR2 (germline): SGDLS, YYNGEE. The CDR3 loop reads CASSRPGTSGGSEQFF. The CDR3 DNA reads TGTGCCAGCAGCAGACCCGGGACTAGCGGGGGTAGTGAGCAGTTCTTC.

The chain links TRBV10-1 to TRBJ2-7; tentatively, D is TRBD1 (5 bases). V lost 3 bases and J lost 3, with 12 bases in between. This CDR3 contains 14 residues. In germline, CDR1 is WNHNN, CDR2 SYGVQD (reference sequence). CDR3 bases: TGCGCCAGCAGTGAACAGGATCTTGGCTACGAGCAGTACTTC. Residues: CASSEQDLGYEQYF.

This clone appeared a single time. The J gene is TRBJ2-6, the V gene TRBV27; D may match TRBD1 or TRBD2 (5 bases each). The CDR3 has 18 residues. V was cut by 7 bases and J by 4 bases, with 23 bases left in between. Germline CDR1 and CDR2: MNHEY and SMNVEV (reference sequence). For the CDR3, the DNA is TGTGCCAGCACCTGGGGCGGGTGGAGGCTCTCGGGGGCCAACGTCCTGACTTTC. It translates to CASTWGGWRLSGANVLTF.

The chain couples TRBV7-8 to TRBJ2-2; 12 positions agree with TRBD2. The V and J ends lost 5 bases and 4 bases, in that order; junction bases with no gene match: 14. The CDR3 has 19 residues. Germline values: CDR1 SGHVS, CDR2 FQNEAQ. The CDR3 reads CASSNRGLAGGKGTGELFF. CDR3 sequence (DNA): TGTGCCAGCAGCAATAGAGGCCTAGCGGGAGGGAAAGGCACCGGGGAGCTGTTTTTT. The entire variable domain, with the rest obtained from reference TRBV7-8 and TRBJ2-2, is as follows: GAGVSQSPRYKVAKRGQDVALRCDPISGHVSLFWYQQALGQGPEFLTYFQNEAQLDKSGLPSDRFFAERPEGSVSTLKIQRTQQEDSAVYLCASSNRGLAGGKGTGELFFGEGSRLTVL.

The chain carries TRBV10-3 and TRBJ1-6, with D perhaps TRBD1 (6 bases). V shed 1 base and J shed 10 bases, with 11 bases lying between them. Germline V lookup: CDR1 ENHRY, CDR2 SYGVKD. The length of the CDR3 is 14 residues. CDR3 amino acids: CAISELGGRSPLHF. The CDR3, as DNA: TGTGCCATCAGTGAGTTGGGGGGCAGATCACCCCTCCACTTT.

The chain couples TRBV30 to TRBJ1-1; D gene ambiguous. There are 13 residues in the CDR3. Trimming cost V 1 base and J 0 bases, with 6 bases left between them. The germline V gene encodes CDR1 GTSNPN and CDR2 SVGIG (reference sequence). Written as DNA, the CDR3 is TGTGCCTGGAGTGAACGGATGAACACTGAAGCTTTCTTT. Translated, it gives CAWSERMNTEAFF.

This chain's CDR3 is CASSQDLQRRDQPQHF. CDR3 coding DNA: TGCGCCAGCAGCCAAGATCTTCAACGAAGGGATCAGCCCCAGCATTTT. The V and J genes are TRBV4-3 and TRBJ1-5; D remains unclear. Trimming removed 0 bases at V and 5 bases at J, with 14 bases between. Germline assignment: CDR1 LGHNA and CDR2 YSLEER. The CDR3 runs to 16 residues.

J is TRBJ2-2 and V is TRBV19, with a tentative D call TRBD2 (6 bases). The CDR3 runs 15 residues. Between the trimmed V and J ends, which lost 5 bases and 3 bases, there was a span of 13 bases. Germline assignment: CDR1 LNHDA and CDR2 SQIVND (reference sequence). DNA of the CDR3: TGTGCCAGTAGTCCTGGGACTGAATACACCGGGGAGCTGTTTTTT. This gives the protein CASSPGTEYTGELFF.

The genes are TRBV7-2 and TRBJ2-5; D is uncertain. Germline-derived CDR1 and CDR2 are SGHTA and FQGNSA. The CDR3 length is 14 residues. Trimming removed 2 bases at V and 4 bases at J, with 11 bases between. For the CDR3, the DNA is TGTGCCAGCAGCTTAAGGGCATCAATAGAGACCCAGTACTTC. Its translation is CASSLRASIETQYF.